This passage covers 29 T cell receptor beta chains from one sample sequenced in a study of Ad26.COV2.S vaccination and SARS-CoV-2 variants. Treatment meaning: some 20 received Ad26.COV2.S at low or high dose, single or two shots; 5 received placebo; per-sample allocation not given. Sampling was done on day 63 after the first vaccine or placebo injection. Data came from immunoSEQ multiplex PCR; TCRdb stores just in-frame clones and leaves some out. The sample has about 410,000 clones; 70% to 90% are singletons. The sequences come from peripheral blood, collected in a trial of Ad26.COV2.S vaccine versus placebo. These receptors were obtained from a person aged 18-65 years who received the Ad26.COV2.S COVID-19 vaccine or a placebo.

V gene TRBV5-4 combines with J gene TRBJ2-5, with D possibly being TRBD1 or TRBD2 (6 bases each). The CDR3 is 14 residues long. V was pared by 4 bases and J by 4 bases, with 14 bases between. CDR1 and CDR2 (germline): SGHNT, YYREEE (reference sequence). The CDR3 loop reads CASSPAGGRETQYF. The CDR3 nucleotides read TGTGCCAGCAGCCCAGCCGGGGGCAGAGAGACCCAGTACTTC.

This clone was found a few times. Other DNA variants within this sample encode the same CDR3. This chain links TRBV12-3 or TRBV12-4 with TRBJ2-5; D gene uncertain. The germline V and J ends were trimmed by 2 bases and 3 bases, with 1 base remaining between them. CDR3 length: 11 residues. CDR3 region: CASSLKETQYF. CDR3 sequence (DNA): TGTGCCAGCAGTTTAAAAGAGACCCAGTACTTC.

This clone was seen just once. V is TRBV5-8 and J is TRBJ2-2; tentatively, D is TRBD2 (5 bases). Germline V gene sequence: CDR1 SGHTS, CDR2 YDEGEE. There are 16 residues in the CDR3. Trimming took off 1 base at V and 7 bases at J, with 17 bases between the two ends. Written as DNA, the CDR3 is TGTGCCAGCAGCTTGTGGGAGCGGAGAGGAGGCGGGGAGCTGTTTTTT. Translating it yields CASSLWERRGGGELFF.

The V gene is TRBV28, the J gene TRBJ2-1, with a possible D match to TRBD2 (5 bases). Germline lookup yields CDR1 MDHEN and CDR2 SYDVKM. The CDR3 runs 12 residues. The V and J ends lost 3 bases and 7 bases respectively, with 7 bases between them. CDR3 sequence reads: CASSFRGNEQFF. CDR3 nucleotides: TGTGCCAGCAGTTTCCGAGGGAATGAGCAGTTCTTC.

The CDR3 DNA follows: TGTGCCTGGAGTGGTGGGTGGGGTCAGCCCCAGCATTTT. This sequence encodes CAWSGGWGQPQHF. V usage is TRBV30 and J usage is TRBJ1-5; D gene ambiguous. The V end lost 1 base, the J end lost 6 bases, and 10 bases lay between the germline ends. The CDR3 covers 13 residues. Per the germline V gene, CDR1 is GTSNPN and CDR2 is SVGIG (reference sequence).

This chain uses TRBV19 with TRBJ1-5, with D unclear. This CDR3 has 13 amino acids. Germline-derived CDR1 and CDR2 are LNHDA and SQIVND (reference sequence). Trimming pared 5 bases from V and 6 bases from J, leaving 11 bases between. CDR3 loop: CASSDEGSQPQHF. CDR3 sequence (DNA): TGTGCCAGTAGTGACGAGGGAAGTCAGCCCCAGCATTTT.

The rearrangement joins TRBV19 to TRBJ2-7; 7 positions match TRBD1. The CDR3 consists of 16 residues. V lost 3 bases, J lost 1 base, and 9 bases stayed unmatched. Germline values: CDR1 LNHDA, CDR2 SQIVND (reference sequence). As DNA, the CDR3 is TGTGCCAGTAGTATTCACGGGCAGGGGGATTCCTACGAGCAGTACTTC. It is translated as CASSIHGQGDSYEQYF.

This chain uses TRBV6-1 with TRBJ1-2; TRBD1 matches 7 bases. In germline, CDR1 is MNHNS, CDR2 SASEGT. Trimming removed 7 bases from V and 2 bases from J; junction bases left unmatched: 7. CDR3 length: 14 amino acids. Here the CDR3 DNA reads TGTGCCAGCAAAAAGGTGACAGGGAACTATGGCTACACCTTC. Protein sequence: CASKKVTGNYGYTF.

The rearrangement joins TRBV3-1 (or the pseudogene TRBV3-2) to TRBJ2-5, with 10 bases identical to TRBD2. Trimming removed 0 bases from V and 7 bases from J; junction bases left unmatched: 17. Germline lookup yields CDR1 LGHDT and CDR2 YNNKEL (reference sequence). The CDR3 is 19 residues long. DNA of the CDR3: TGTGCCAGCAGCCAAGAAACGGGGGTGGCTAGCGGGAGTTTAAGGACCCAGTACTTC. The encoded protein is CASSQETGVASGSLRTQYF.

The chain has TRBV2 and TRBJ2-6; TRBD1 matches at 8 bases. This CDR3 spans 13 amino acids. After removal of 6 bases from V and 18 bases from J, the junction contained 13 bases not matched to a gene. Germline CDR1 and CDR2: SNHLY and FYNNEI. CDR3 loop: CASRPEGTGSRTF. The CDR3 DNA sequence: TGTGCCAGCAGACCGGAGGGGACAGGCTCGAGGACTTTC.

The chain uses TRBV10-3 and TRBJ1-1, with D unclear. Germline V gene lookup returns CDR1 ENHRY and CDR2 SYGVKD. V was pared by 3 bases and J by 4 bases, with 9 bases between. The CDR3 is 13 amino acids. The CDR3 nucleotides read TGTGCCATCAGTGAAGGTCCTGCCACTGAAGCTTTCTTT. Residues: CAISEGPATEAFF.

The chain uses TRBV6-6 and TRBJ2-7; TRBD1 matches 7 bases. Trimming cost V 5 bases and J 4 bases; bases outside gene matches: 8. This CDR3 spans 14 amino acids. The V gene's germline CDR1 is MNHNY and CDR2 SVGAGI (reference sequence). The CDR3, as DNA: TGTGCCAGCAGTCCGGGACAGACCAGATACGAGCAGTACTTC. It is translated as CASSPGQTRYEQYF.

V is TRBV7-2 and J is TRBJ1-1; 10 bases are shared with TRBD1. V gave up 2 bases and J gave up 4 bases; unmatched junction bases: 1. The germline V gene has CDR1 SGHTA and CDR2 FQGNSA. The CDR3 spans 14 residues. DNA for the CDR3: TGTGCCAGCAGCTTACGGACAGGGGGCACTGAAGCTTTCTTT. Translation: CASSLRTGGTEAFF.

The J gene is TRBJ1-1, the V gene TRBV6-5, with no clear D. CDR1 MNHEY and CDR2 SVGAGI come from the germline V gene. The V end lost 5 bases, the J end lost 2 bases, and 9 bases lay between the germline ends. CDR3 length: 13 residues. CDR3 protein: CASSISANTEAFF. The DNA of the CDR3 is TGTGCCAGCAGTATCTCGGCAAACACTGAAGCTTTCTTT.

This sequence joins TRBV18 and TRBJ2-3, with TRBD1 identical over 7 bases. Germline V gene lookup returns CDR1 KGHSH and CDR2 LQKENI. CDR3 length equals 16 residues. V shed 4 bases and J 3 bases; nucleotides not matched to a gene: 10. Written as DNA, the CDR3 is TGTGCCAGCTCACTTCGACAGGGTTCCACTACAGATACGCAGTATTTT. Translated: CASSLRQGSTTDTQYF.

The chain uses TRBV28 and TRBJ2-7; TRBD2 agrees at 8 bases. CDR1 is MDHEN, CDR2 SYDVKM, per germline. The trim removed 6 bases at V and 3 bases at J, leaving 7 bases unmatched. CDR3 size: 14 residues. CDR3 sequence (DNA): TGTGCCAGCAGAGAGCGGGAGTGGGGCTACGAGCAGTACTTC. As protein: CASREREWGYEQYF.

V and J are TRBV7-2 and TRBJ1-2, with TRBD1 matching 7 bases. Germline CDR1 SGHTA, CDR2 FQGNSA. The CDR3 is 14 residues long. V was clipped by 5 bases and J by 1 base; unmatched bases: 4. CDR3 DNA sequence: TGTGCCAGCAGCCGCCGGGACAGTAACTATGGCTACACCTTC. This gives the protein CASSRRDSNYGYTF.

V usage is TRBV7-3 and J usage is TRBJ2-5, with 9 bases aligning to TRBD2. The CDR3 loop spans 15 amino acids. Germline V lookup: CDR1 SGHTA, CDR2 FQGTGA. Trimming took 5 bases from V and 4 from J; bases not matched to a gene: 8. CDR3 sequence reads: CASSLGGGRVETQYF. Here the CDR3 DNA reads TGTGCCAGCAGCCTCGGGGGCGGGAGGGTAGAGACCCAGTACTTC.

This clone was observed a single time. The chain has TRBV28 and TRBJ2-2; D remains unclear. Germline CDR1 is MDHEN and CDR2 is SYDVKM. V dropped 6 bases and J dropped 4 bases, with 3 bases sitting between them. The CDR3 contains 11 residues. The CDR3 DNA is TGTGCCAGCAGCCCCACCGGGGAGCTGTTTTTT. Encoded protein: CASSPTGELFF.

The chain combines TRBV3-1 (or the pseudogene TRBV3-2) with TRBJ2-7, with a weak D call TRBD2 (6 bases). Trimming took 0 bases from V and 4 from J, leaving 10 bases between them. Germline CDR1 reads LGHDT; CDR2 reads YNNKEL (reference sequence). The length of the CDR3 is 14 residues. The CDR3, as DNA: TGTGCCAGCAGCCAAGAGGCAGGGAGGTACGAGCAGTACTTC. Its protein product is CASSQEAGRYEQYF.

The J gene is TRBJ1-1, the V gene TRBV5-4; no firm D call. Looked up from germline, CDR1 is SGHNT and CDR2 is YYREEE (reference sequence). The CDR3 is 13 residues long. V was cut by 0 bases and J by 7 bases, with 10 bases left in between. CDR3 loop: CASSLDFSVEAFF. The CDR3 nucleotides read TGTGCCAGCAGCTTGGATTTTTCAGTTGAAGCTTTCTTT.

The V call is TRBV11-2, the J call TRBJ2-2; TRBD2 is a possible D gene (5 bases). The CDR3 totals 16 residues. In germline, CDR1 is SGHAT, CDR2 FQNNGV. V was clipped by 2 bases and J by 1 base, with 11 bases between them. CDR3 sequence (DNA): TGTGCCAGCAGCTTAAACGGGGAGCTGAACACCGGGGAGCTGTTTTTT. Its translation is CASSLNGELNTGELFF. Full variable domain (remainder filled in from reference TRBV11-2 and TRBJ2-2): EAGVAQSPRYKIIEKRQSVAFWCNPISGHATLYWYQQILGQGPKLLIQFQNNGVVDDSQLPKDRFSAERLKGVDSTLKIQPAKLEDSAVYLCASSLNGELNTGELFFGEGSRLTVL.

In DNA form, the CDR3 reads TGTGCCAGCAGCTTACGGCCCACAGATACGCAGTATTTT. Its protein is CASSLRPTDTQYF. This chain joins TRBV7-7 and TRBJ2-3; D gene uncertain. V was shortened by 2 bases and J by 2 bases, with 5 bases between the two germline ends. The germline V gene encodes CDR1 SSHAT and CDR2 FNYEAQ (reference sequence). The CDR3 covers 13 residues.

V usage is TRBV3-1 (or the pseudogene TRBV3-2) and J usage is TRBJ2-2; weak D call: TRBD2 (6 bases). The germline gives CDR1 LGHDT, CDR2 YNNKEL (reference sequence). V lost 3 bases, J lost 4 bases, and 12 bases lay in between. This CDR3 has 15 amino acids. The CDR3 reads CASSQGGIGTGELFF. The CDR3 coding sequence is TGTGCCAGCAGCCAGGGGGGTATCGGCACCGGGGAGCTGTTTTTT.

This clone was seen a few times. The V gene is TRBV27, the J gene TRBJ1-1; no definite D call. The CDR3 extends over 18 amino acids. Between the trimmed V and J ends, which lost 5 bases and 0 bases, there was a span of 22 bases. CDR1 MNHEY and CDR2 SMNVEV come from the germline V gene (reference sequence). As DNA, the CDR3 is TGTGCCAGCAGTCACCAATATTCTGATCACCTCATGAACACTGAAGCTTTCTTT. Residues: CASSHQYSDHLMNTEAFF.

The CDR3: CASSVGVKETQYF. As DNA, the CDR3 is TGTGCCAGCAGCGTAGGGGTTAAAGAGACCCAGTACTTC. The chain employs TRBV9 and TRBJ2-5; D gene unclear. CDR1 is SGDLS, CDR2 YYNGEE, per germline. Between the trimmed V and J ends, which lost 0 bases and 3 bases, there was a span of 6 bases. The CDR3 contains 13 residues.

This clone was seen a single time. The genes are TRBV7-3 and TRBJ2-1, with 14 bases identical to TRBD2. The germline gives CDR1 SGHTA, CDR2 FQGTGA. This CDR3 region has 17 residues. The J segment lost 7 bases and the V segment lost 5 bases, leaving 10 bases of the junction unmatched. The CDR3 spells CASSPLTGTSGSNEQFF. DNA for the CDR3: TGTGCCAGCAGCCCGCTGACCGGGACTAGCGGGAGTAATGAGCAGTTCTTC.

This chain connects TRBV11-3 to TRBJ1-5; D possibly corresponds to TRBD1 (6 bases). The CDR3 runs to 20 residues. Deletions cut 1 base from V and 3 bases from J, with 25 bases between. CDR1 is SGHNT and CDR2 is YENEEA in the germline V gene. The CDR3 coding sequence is TGTGCCAGCAGCTTAGCCGGGGGGCCTACAGGGAGGGGTGACAATCAGCCCCAGCATTTT. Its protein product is CASSLAGGPTGRGDNQPQHF.

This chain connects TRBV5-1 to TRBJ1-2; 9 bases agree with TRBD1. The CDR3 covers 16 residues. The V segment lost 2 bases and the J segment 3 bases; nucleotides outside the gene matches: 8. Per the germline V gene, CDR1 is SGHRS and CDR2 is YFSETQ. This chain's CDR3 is CASSFLRGQGYYGYTF. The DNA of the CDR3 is TGCGCCAGCAGCTTCCTCCGTGGACAGGGGTACTATGGCTACACCTTC.